The rows below give T cell receptor beta chains drawn from one sample of a study of response to subunit inactivated influenza vaccine. A single record per CDR3 protein comes from TCRdb applying MiXCR to the RT-PCR reads. The top ten clones hold approximately 27% of a sample with about 190,000 distinct CDR3 sequences, approximately 15% of them seen once. The sample in question was CD8+ T cells sorted from PBMCs, obtained 4 to 6 days after vaccination. These receptors came from a man in his forties or fifties who received an inactivated influenza vaccine. CDR3s include the opening cysteine and the closing phenylalanine or tryptophan. D genes are given only for firm matches. Where a row states a size, it is once, few, many or the class of an expanded clone; other rows omit it.

j_call: TRBJ2-3; d_call: -; clone_size: -; v_call: TRBV19; cdr3_nt: TGTGCCAGTAGTATCTTCGCGGAGGGAGGAGATACGCAGTATTTT; cdr3_aa: CASSIFAEGGDTQYF
j_call: TRBJ2-3; d_call: -; clone_size: few; v_call: TRBV28; cdr3_nt: TGTGCCAGCAGTTTCGATCAGCGGAGCACAGATACGCAGTATTTT; cdr3_aa: CASSFDQRSTDTQYF
j_call: TRBJ2-2; d_call: -; clone_size: few; v_call: TRBV12-3/TRBV12-4; cdr3_nt: TGTGCCAGCAGTTTAGGGCACTACACCGGGGAGCTGTTTTTT; cdr3_aa: CASSLGHYTGELFF
j_call: TRBJ2-7; d_call: -; clone_size: -; v_call: TRBV7-6; cdr3_nt: TGTGCCAGCAGCTTAGTAGCAGGGGAGGATTACGAGCAGTACTTC; cdr3_aa: CASSLVAGEDYEQYF
j_call: TRBJ2-7; d_call: TRBD2; clone_size: -; v_call: TRBV14; cdr3_nt: TGTGCCAGCAGCCAGGCGGGAGCGCTATCCTACGAGCAGTACTTC; cdr3_aa: CASSQAGALSYEQYF
j_call: TRBJ2-3; d_call: -; clone_size: few; v_call: TRBV7-8; cdr3_nt: TGTGCCAGCAGCGGGATGAATCGGCAGGCCATCCCTGTTAGCACAGATACGCAGTATTTT; cdr3_aa: CASSGMNRQAIPVSTDTQYF
j_call: TRBJ2-1; d_call: -; clone_size: few; v_call: TRBV10-3; cdr3_nt: TGTGCCATCGGGGAGGGGCAGGGGGCATATGAGCAGTTCTTC; cdr3_aa: CAIGEGQGAYEQFF
j_call: TRBJ2-2; d_call: -; clone_size: -; v_call: TRBV11-2; cdr3_nt: TGTGCCAGCAGCTTAGAGGGCGGGAACACCGGGGAGCTGTTTTTT; cdr3_aa: CASSLEGGNTGELFF
j_call: TRBJ1-4; d_call: TRBD1; clone_size: many; v_call: TRBV12-3/TRBV12-4; cdr3_nt: TGTGCCAGCAGCCCGACAGGGGGGGCTAATGAAAAACTGTTTTTT; cdr3_aa: CASSPTGGANEKLFF
j_call: TRBJ2-1; d_call: -; clone_size: -; v_call: TRBV7-7; cdr3_nt: TGTGCTAGCAGCTTACCGGGGGCCAACTACAATGAGCAGTTCTTC; cdr3_aa: CASSLPGANYNEQFF
j_call: TRBJ2-7; d_call: -; clone_size: -; v_call: TRBV28; cdr3_nt: TGTGCCAGCAGTTTACGGCCAGGGGTACTCGAGCAGTACTTC; cdr3_aa: CASSLRPGVLEQYF
j_call: TRBJ2-1; d_call: -; clone_size: -; v_call: TRBV3-1; cdr3_nt: TGTGCCAGCATGGAAATCCCACCCCTGGGTGAGCAGTTCTTC; cdr3_aa: CASMEIPPLGEQFF
j_call: TRBJ2-5; d_call: -; clone_size: many; v_call: TRBV9; cdr3_nt: TGTGCCAGCAGCCCCGGTGGAGGCCAAGAGACCCAGTACTTC; cdr3_aa: CASSPGGGQETQYF
j_call: TRBJ2-3; d_call: -; clone_size: few; v_call: TRBV21-1; cdr3_nt: TGTGCCAGCAGCAAAGAACAAGGGGTCACAGATACGCAGTATTTT; cdr3_aa: CASSKEQGVTDTQYF
j_call: TRBJ2-2; d_call: -; clone_size: few; v_call: TRBV27; cdr3_nt: TGTGCCAGCAGTACCCCGGCCCCCACCGGGGAGCTGTTTTTT; cdr3_aa: CASSTPAPTGELFF
j_call: TRBJ2-2; d_call: -; clone_size: medium-sized; v_call: TRBV20-1; cdr3_nt: TGCAGTGCCGAGGGACAGAACACCGGGGAGCTGTTTTTT; cdr3_aa: CSAEGQNTGELFF
j_call: TRBJ2-1; d_call: TRBD2; clone_size: -; v_call: TRBV13; cdr3_nt: TGTGCCAGCAGCTTAAGGACTAGCCACGATAATTACAATGAGCAGTTCTTC; cdr3_aa: CASSLRTSHDNYNEQFF
j_call: TRBJ2-7; d_call: -; clone_size: few; v_call: TRBV4-2; cdr3_nt: TGTGCCAGCAGCCAAGAACTCCAGGTGACTTCATCCTACGAGCAGTACTTC; cdr3_aa: CASSQELQVTSSYEQYF
j_call: TRBJ2-7; d_call: -; clone_size: -; v_call: TRBV9; cdr3_nt: TGTGCCAGCAGCGTAGGGATTAGCCGTATAGAGCAGTACTTC; cdr3_aa: CASSVGISRIEQYF
j_call: TRBJ1-1; d_call: -; clone_size: -; v_call: TRBV7-6; cdr3_nt: TGTGCCAGCAGCTTAGGGATGGACACCCCGAACACTGAAGCTTTCTTT; cdr3_aa: CASSLGMDTPNTEAFF
j_call: TRBJ1-2; d_call: -; clone_size: many; v_call: TRBV12-3/TRBV12-4; cdr3_nt: TGTGCCAGCAGTTTGGGGGGGCTAGACTATGGCTACACCTTC; cdr3_aa: CASSLGGLDYGYTF
j_call: TRBJ2-3; d_call: -; clone_size: -; v_call: TRBV12-3/TRBV12-4; cdr3_nt: TGTGCCAGCAGTCCGCCTCCCCGCACAGATACGCAGTATTTT; cdr3_aa: CASSPPPRTDTQYF
j_call: TRBJ2-1; d_call: -; clone_size: few; v_call: TRBV15; cdr3_nt: TGTGCCACCAGCAGGGCCGGAAGGGGTCCTTACAATGAGCAGTTCTTC; cdr3_aa: CATSRAGRGPYNEQFF
j_call: TRBJ2-2; d_call: -; clone_size: few; v_call: TRBV9; cdr3_nt: TGTGCCAGCAGCCCTCAACGGGTCGGGGAGCTGTTTTTT; cdr3_aa: CASSPQRVGELFF
j_call: TRBJ1-6; d_call: -; clone_size: few; v_call: TRBV7-6; cdr3_nt: TGTGCCAGCAGCTTAGCGCGACATTCGCCCCTCCACTTT; cdr3_aa: CASSLARHSPLHF
j_call: TRBJ2-3; d_call: TRBD2; clone_size: few; v_call: TRBV30; cdr3_nt: TGTGCCTGGAGTGCACTAGCGGGGATATACACAGATACGCAGTATTTT; cdr3_aa: CAWSALAGIYTDTQYF
j_call: TRBJ2-4; d_call: -; clone_size: -; v_call: TRBV4-2; cdr3_nt: TGTGCCAGCAGCCAAGAATTGCCCCTTCGAGGCCACAAAAACATTCAGTACTTC; cdr3_aa: CASSQELPLRGHKNIQYF
j_call: TRBJ2-3; d_call: TRBD2; clone_size: few; v_call: TRBV3-1; cdr3_nt: TGTGCCAGCAGCTCAGGACTAGCGGGGGCATTAGATCCAGGGGCAGATACGCAGTATTTT; cdr3_aa: CASSSGLAGALDPGADTQYF
j_call: TRBJ2-7; d_call: -; clone_size: few; v_call: TRBV7-8; cdr3_nt: TGTGCCAGCAGCTTAGTCCTTAAATCCTACGAGCAGTACTTC; cdr3_aa: CASSLVLKSYEQYF
j_call: TRBJ2-7; d_call: TRBD1; clone_size: many; v_call: TRBV6-2/TRBV6-3; cdr3_nt: TGTGCCAGCAGCCGACCGGGACAGCTCTACGAGCAGTACTTC; cdr3_aa: CASSRPGQLYEQYF
j_call: TRBJ1-1; d_call: -; clone_size: -; v_call: TRBV5-1; cdr3_nt: TGCGCCAGCAGGGTCGGGGCAGGCGCGTCTGCGGACACTGAAGCTTTCTTT; cdr3_aa: CASRVGAGASADTEAFF
j_call: TRBJ1-5; d_call: -; clone_size: many; v_call: TRBV6-5; cdr3_nt: TGTGCCAGCAGTTCCACCGGACGGTTAAATCAGCCCCAGCATTTT; cdr3_aa: CASSSTGRLNQPQHF
j_call: TRBJ2-7; d_call: -; clone_size: -; v_call: TRBV29-1; cdr3_nt: TGCAGCGCGGTGGGGGGAGAATCCTACGAGCAGTACTTC; cdr3_aa: CSAVGGESYEQYF
j_call: TRBJ2-1; d_call: -; clone_size: -; v_call: TRBV12-3/TRBV12-4; cdr3_nt: TGTGCCATCAGTTGGGTAATCAAAGGTGAGCAGTTCTTC; cdr3_aa: CAISWVIKGEQFF
j_call: TRBJ2-3; d_call: -; clone_size: few; v_call: TRBV6-5; cdr3_nt: TGTGCCAGCAGTTCTCCGGTAGATACGCAGTATTTT; cdr3_aa: CASSSPVDTQYF
j_call: TRBJ2-3; d_call: TRBD1; clone_size: few; v_call: TRBV7-8; cdr3_nt: TGTGCCAGCAGCTCCCACCGGGACAGGGATAGAGCGCAGTATTTT; cdr3_aa: CASSSHRDRDRAQYF
j_call: TRBJ2-7; d_call: -; clone_size: few; v_call: TRBV4-2; cdr3_nt: TGTGCCAGCAGCCCGGAACAGGGGGGGTCCTACGAGCAGTACTTC; cdr3_aa: CASSPEQGGSYEQYF
j_call: TRBJ2-2; d_call: -; clone_size: few; v_call: TRBV5-5; cdr3_nt: TGTGCCAGCTGGATAAACACCGGGGAGCTGTTTTTT; cdr3_aa: CASWINTGELFF
j_call: TRBJ2-5; d_call: -; clone_size: few; v_call: TRBV5-1; cdr3_nt: TGCGCCAGCAGCTTTTCGACAGGTTCCCGAGAGACCCAGTACTTC; cdr3_aa: CASSFSTGSRETQYF
j_call: TRBJ2-7; d_call: TRBD1; clone_size: -; v_call: TRBV11-2; cdr3_nt: TGTGCCAGCAGCTTAGGGGACAGTTTGTTCTACGAGCAGTACTTC; cdr3_aa: CASSLGDSLFYEQYF
j_call: TRBJ2-3; d_call: TRBD2; clone_size: few; v_call: TRBV7-2; cdr3_nt: TGTGCCAGCAGCTGGTGGCTGGCTAGCGGGAGAGCGGATACGCAGTATTTT; cdr3_aa: CASSWWLASGRADTQYF
j_call: TRBJ1-4; d_call: -; clone_size: once; v_call: TRBV5-6; cdr3_nt: TGTGCCAGCAGCTATGATCCTGGGCGGACAAATGAAAAACTGTTTTTT; cdr3_aa: CASSYDPGRTNEKLFF
j_call: TRBJ2-7; d_call: TRBD2; clone_size: -; v_call: TRBV4-1; cdr3_nt: TGCGCCAGCAGCCAAGGAGTGACTAGCGTAATCCACGAGCAGTACTTC; cdr3_aa: CASSQGVTSVIHEQYF
j_call: TRBJ2-1; d_call: TRBD2; clone_size: few; v_call: TRBV5-4; cdr3_nt: TGTGCCAGCAGCTTGGCCTTTGGGAGTACAGCGGGACTAGCGGGGGCCTACAATGAGCAGTTCTTC; cdr3_aa: CASSLAFGSTAGLAGAYNEQFF
j_call: TRBJ2-7; d_call: TRBD2; clone_size: few; v_call: TRBV7-9; cdr3_nt: TGTGCCAGCAGCTTAGAGGGACTAGCGAAACCTTACGAGCAGTACTTC; cdr3_aa: CASSLEGLAKPYEQYF
j_call: TRBJ2-3; d_call: -; clone_size: many; v_call: TRBV7-3; cdr3_nt: TGTGCCAGCAGGGAAGGTCGAGGAGATACGCAGTATTTT; cdr3_aa: CASREGRGDTQYF
j_call: TRBJ1-2; d_call: -; clone_size: few; v_call: TRBV7-9; cdr3_nt: TGTGCCAGCAGCTTCGGGTCGCCCCGGGGCTACACCTTC; cdr3_aa: CASSFGSPRGYTF
j_call: TRBJ1-6; d_call: -; clone_size: few; v_call: TRBV7-9; cdr3_nt: TGTGCCAGCAGCCCTAATTCACCCCTCCACTTT; cdr3_aa: CASSPNSPLHF
j_call: TRBJ2-7; d_call: -; clone_size: -; v_call: TRBV7-9; cdr3_nt: TGTGCCAGTGCGCTGGGCGGGTACGAGCAGTACTTC; cdr3_aa: CASALGGYEQYF
j_call: TRBJ1-4; d_call: -; clone_size: -; v_call: TRBV3-1; cdr3_nt: TGTGCCAGCAGCCAAGATAGTTCGAGGACATTCGAAGAAAAACTGTTTTTT; cdr3_aa: CASSQDSSRTFEEKLFF